These 30 T cell receptor beta chains were sequenced from one sample in a study of neurological immune-mediated disorders. TCRdb analysed the 5' RACE reads with MiXCR anew, one entry per CDR3 protein. The sample includes some 60,000 distinct CDR3 sequences, under 4.5% of them seen just once. The sample taken for sequencing was PBMCs. These TCRs come from a woman in her thirties with multiple sclerosis.

This clonotype was observed at least ten times. The chain employs TRBV20-1 and TRBJ2-1; D not resolved. The V gene's germline CDR1 is DFQATT and CDR2 SNEGSKA (reference sequence). This CDR3 comprises 14 residues. The V gene lost 0 bases and the J gene lost 4 bases, with 10 bases spanning the gap. As DNA, the CDR3 is TGCAGTGCTAGAGATAGTAATAGGTACAATGAGCAGTTCTTC. This codes for CSARDSNRYNEQFF.

This clonotype was counted many times. The rearrangement joins TRBV10-3 to TRBJ2-3, with TRBD1 matching 7 bases. This CDR3 has 13 residues. J was trimmed by 1 base and V by 8 bases; bases with no gene match: 3. From germline, CDR1 is ENHRY and CDR2 SYGVKD. The CDR3 coding sequence is TGTGCCATCGGGACAGAGCGCACAGATACGCAGTATTTT. Encoded protein: CAIGTERTDTQYF.

There are many counts of this clonotype. V and J are TRBV12-3 or TRBV12-4 and TRBJ1-1; 8 bases match TRBD1. The length of the CDR3 is 15 residues. The V segment lost 5 bases and the J segment 0 bases; nucleotides outside the gene matches: 5. The DNA of the CDR3 is TGTGCCAGCAGTCCTCGACAGGGGATGAACACTGAAGCTTTCTTT. Translating gives CASSPRQGMNTEAFF.

This clonotype was detected many times. The DNA of the CDR3 is TGCGCCAGCAGCCCTAGCGGGAGGGCCGGAGACGAGCAGTACTTC. It yields the protein CASSPSGRAGDEQYF. The gene calls are TRBV5-1 and TRBJ2-7; 12 nucleotides agree with TRBD2. This CDR3 comprises 15 residues. CDR1 SGHRS and CDR2 YFSETQ come from the germline V gene. Trimming removed 4 bases from V and 5 bases from J; junction bases left unmatched: 7.

There are many counts of this clonotype. The chain carries TRBV20-1 and TRBJ2-3, with D maybe TRBD2 (6 bases). CDR1 is DFQATT, CDR2 SNEGSKA, per germline (reference sequence). There are 11 residues in the CDR3. For the CDR3, the DNA is TGCGCGGGGTTAAGCACAGATACGCAGTATTTT. Translation: CAGLSTDTQYF.

This clonotype was observed many times. The chain carries TRBV6-5 and TRBJ2-4; D gene uncertain. Trimming took off 4 bases at V and 0 bases at J, with 7 bases between the two ends. Germline values: CDR1 MNHEY, CDR2 SVGAGI. The CDR3 consists of 14 residues. CDR3 DNA: TGTGCCAGCAGTTCGCTTCTAGCCAAAAACATTCAGTACTTC. Translated, it gives CASSSLLAKNIQYF.

This clonotype occurred many times. The gene calls are TRBV15 and TRBJ2-5; D is uncertain. Germline CDR1 reads LNHNV; CDR2 reads YYDKDF (reference sequence). Trimming took 3 bases from V and 6 from J, leaving 11 bases between them. This CDR3 contains 13 residues. CDR3 region: CATSRSQGKTQYF. CDR3 in DNA: TGTGCCACCAGCAGGTCTCAAGGAAAGACCCAGTACTTC.

This clonotype was seen ten or more times. The rearrangement uses TRBV7-2 and TRBJ2-7, with a tentative D call TRBD1 (6 bases). Per germline, CDR1 SGHTA and CDR2 FQGNSA. V lost 6 bases and J lost 2, with 11 bases in between. The CDR3 has 13 residues. CDR3 sequence: CASRNTGTYEQYF. CDR3 nucleotides: TGTGCCAGCAGAAATACAGGGACCTACGAGCAGTACTTC.

This clonotype was observed at least ten times. The chain combines TRBV7-6 with TRBJ2-7; D ambiguous. V was clipped by 1 base and J by 3 bases, with 13 bases between them. Per germline, CDR1 SGHVS and CDR2 FNYEAQ. This CDR3 is 15 amino acids long. CDR3: CASSLDPGSFYEQYF. The CDR3 nucleotides read TGTGCCAGCAGCTTAGACCCGGGTTCGTTCTACGAGCAGTACTTC.

This clonotype was counted at least ten times. The rearrangement joins TRBV20-1 to TRBJ2-1; possible D gene TRBD2, 5 bases. The CDR3 runs to 16 residues. Germline assignment: CDR1 DFQATT and CDR2 SNEGSKA (reference sequence). Trimming cost V 4 bases and J 7 bases, with 23 bases left between them. The DNA for the CDR3 is TGCAGTGCTAATGTTCTGGGTAGCGTTGTTCCTAATGAGCAGTTCTTC. Translated: CSANVLGSVVPNEQFF.

There are many counts of this clonotype. This chain joins TRBV5-1 and TRBJ2-5, with no clear D. This CDR3 comprises 14 residues. The germline gives CDR1 SGHRS, CDR2 YFSETQ. The V end was cut by 3 bases, the J end by 6 bases, with 15 bases between. CDR3 amino acids: CASSSSGASQTQYF. Written as DNA, the CDR3 is TGCGCCAGCAGCTCCAGTGGAGCGTCTCAGACCCAGTACTTC.

V and J are TRBV7-6 and TRBJ1-2, with D possibly matching TRBD1 (5 bases). V lost 5 bases and J 8 bases, leaving 12 bases between the germline ends. Germline-derived CDR1 and CDR2 are SGHVS and FNYEAQ. The CDR3 contains 12 residues. In DNA form, the CDR3 reads TGTGCCAGCAGCGTTTGGGGGAACGGCTACACCTTC. Its translation: CASSVWGNGYTF.

This clonotype was observed a handful of times. This rearrangement joins TRBV11-3 to TRBJ2-5; D gene ambiguous. The CDR3 runs 12 residues. V lost 0 bases and J 5 bases, leaving 4 bases between the germline ends. The germline V gene encodes CDR1 SGHNT and CDR2 YENEEA. The CDR3 loop is CASSLDGETQYF. The DNA of the CDR3 is TGTGCCAGCAGCTTAGATGGGGAGACCCAGTACTTC.

This clonotype was observed at least ten times. J is TRBJ1-1 and V is TRBV4-1; 8 positions match TRBD1. The germline V gene has CDR1 MGHRA and CDR2 YSYEKL. J gave up 8 bases and V 6 bases, and 11 bases lay outside the gene matches. The CDR3 runs to 14 residues. The CDR3 spells CASSTTVGTGEAFF. The CDR3 DNA follows: TGCGCCAGCAGTACAACCGTTGGGACAGGCGAAGCTTTCTTT.

There are many counts of this clonotype. V usage is TRBV20-1 and J usage is TRBJ2-3, with TRBD2 matching 7 bases. With 3 bases clipped from V and 5 bases from J, the junction kept 11 bases outside the gene matches. Germline CDR1 and CDR2: DFQATT and SNEGSKA (reference sequence). The CDR3 is 15 amino acids. In nucleotides, the CDR3 is TGCAGTGCTAGGGGGGTTGGACTAGATCAAGATACGCAGTATTTT. Its protein product is CSARGVGLDQDTQYF.

About this clonotype: This may be a read error: a much more frequent sequence differs by one nucleotide. The gene calls are TRBV28 and TRBJ1-5; 9 bases match TRBD1. CDR1 is MDHEN, CDR2 SYDVKM, per germline. This CDR3 region has 15 residues. The CDR3 DNA sequence: TGTGCCAGCAGCCCCAGGGGACAGGGTTACCAGCCCCAGAATTTT. Its translation: CASSPRGQGYQPQNF.

In this sample, this clonotype turned up many times. CDR3 sequence (DNA): TGTGCCAGCAGCCAGACATACAATGAGCAGTTCTTC. It yields the protein CASSQTYNEQFF. This chain joins TRBV3-1 and TRBJ2-1; no definite D call. The CDR3 runs 12 residues. Per germline, CDR1 LGHDT and CDR2 YNNKEL (reference sequence). V was trimmed by 3 bases and J by 4 bases, leaving 4 bases between them.

This clonotype came up many times. The rearrangement uses TRBV29-1 and TRBJ1-1, with TRBD1 matching over 9 bases. J lost 7 bases, V lost 4 bases, and 10 bases had no gene match. The CDR3 covers 14 residues. Per the germline V gene, CDR1 is SQVTM and CDR2 is ANQGSEA. CDR3 DNA: TGCAGCGTTGTTAACAGGGGGCTAGGGAGTGAAGCTTTCTTT. Residues: CSVVNRGLGSEAFF.

This clonotype was counted many times. V usage is TRBV5-5 and J usage is TRBJ2-7, with 7 bases aligning to TRBD1. V gave up 1 base and J gave up 3 bases; unmatched junction bases: 4. Germline loops: CDR1 SGHKS, CDR2 YYEKEE (reference sequence). This CDR3 spans 14 amino acids. The CDR3 region is CASSLKQGSYEQYF. The CDR3 coding sequence is TGTGCCAGCAGCTTGAAACAGGGGAGCTACGAGCAGTACTTC.

This clonotype appeared many times. The rearrangement links TRBV25-1 to TRBJ2-7; possibly TRBD1 or TRBD2 for D (5 bases each). Germline-derived CDR1 and CDR2 are MGHDK and SYGVNS. The CDR3 is 15 amino acids. V was trimmed by 4 bases and J by 3 bases, leaving 16 bases between them. The CDR3: CASSGRQPRGYEQYF. CDR3 coding DNA: TGTGCCAGCAGTGGCAGACAGCCTCGGGGCTACGAGCAGTACTTC.

This clonotype has at least ten counts. The rearrangement joins TRBV12-3 or TRBV12-4 to TRBJ2-7, with D maybe TRBD2 (5 bases). The CDR3 runs 13 residues. V lost 1 base, J lost 5 bases, and 9 bases lay in between. This CDR3 reads CASSLGTDDEQYF. Here the CDR3 DNA reads TGTGCCAGCAGTTTAGGGACTGATGACGAGCAGTACTTC.

This clonotype showed up many times. This rearrangement joins TRBV20-1 to TRBJ2-7; the match to TRBD2 covers 9 bases. In germline, CDR1 is DFQATT, CDR2 SNEGSKA (reference sequence). V shed 1 base and J 5 bases; nucleotides not matched to a gene: 9. CDR3 length: 15 residues. Written as DNA, the CDR3 is TGCAGTGCTAGAGGGGCCGGGACTAGCCCCCACGAGCAGTACTTC. Protein sequence: CSARGAGTSPHEQYF.

There are many counts of this clonotype. The rearrangement links TRBV12-3 or TRBV12-4 to TRBJ2-3, with D perhaps given as TRBD1 or TRBD2 (5 bases each). There are 13 residues in the CDR3. V lost 6 bases to trimming and J lost 4 bases, with 11 bases between them. The CDR3 region is CASSYRGPDTQYF. The CDR3, as DNA: TGTGCCAGCAGCTACCGGGGCCCAGATACGCAGTATTTT.

This clonotype has a count of ten or more. The chain is built from TRBV7-6 and TRBJ2-1, with D unclear. Germline lookup yields CDR1 SGHVS and CDR2 FNYEAQ. Trimming shortened V by 1 base and J by 5 bases, and 9 bases separated the two germline ends. The CDR3 is 14 residues long. The CDR3 is CASSLGYTDNEQFF. The CDR3 bases are TGTGCCAGCAGCTTAGGCTACACGGACAATGAGCAGTTCTTC.

V and J are TRBV5-1 and TRBJ2-1, with D uncertain. Germline loops: CDR1 SGHRS, CDR2 YFSETQ. The CDR3 spans 13 residues. V was pared by 0 bases and J by 7 bases, with 8 bases between. CDR3 amino acids: CASSLESRNEQFF. The DNA for the CDR3 is TGCGCCAGCAGCTTGGAAAGCAGAAATGAGCAGTTCTTC.

There are many counts of this clonotype. V and J are TRBV5-1 and TRBJ1-1; no firm D call. The germline gives CDR1 SGHRS, CDR2 YFSETQ. This CDR3 comprises 14 residues. The V end lost 4 bases, the J end lost 0 bases, and 10 bases lay between the germline ends. Here the CDR3 DNA reads TGCGCCAGCAGCGCCCGTCCCATGAACACTGAAGCTTTCTTT. This encodes CASSARPMNTEAFF.

This clonotype was seen repeatedly, ten times or more. The chain joins TRBV20-1 to TRBJ2-3; no reliable D call. The germline V gene encodes CDR1 DFQATT and CDR2 SNEGSKA (reference sequence). The CDR3 length is 14 residues. Trimming removed 1 base from V and 1 base from J, with 9 bases in between. The CDR3 coding sequence is TGCAGTGCTAGAGTCCCGGGTGGCACAGATACGCAGTATTTT. Protein sequence: CSARVPGGTDTQYF.

This clonotype was picked up many times. The CDR3 loop reads CASSYPPTGARELFF. The CDR3 DNA is TGTGCCAGCAGTTACCCACCCACGGGCGCGAGGGAGCTGTTTTTT. The chain carries TRBV6-6 and TRBJ2-2; unclear D gene. Trimming stripped 2 bases from V and 9 bases from J, with 16 bases between. The CDR3 consists of 15 residues. Germline V gives CDR1 MNHNY, CDR2 SVGAGI (reference sequence).

This clonotype came up a few times. The rearrangement links TRBV30 to TRBJ2-4; D perhaps matches TRBD2 (6 bases). The CDR3 covers 11 residues. Trimming took off 3 bases at V and 8 bases at J, with 8 bases between the two ends. CDR1 is GTSNPN and CDR2 is SVGIG in the germline V gene (reference sequence). Here the CDR3 reads CAWSPSDIQYF. The CDR3 DNA reads as TGTGCCTGGAGCCCTAGCGACATTCAGTACTTC. Filled out from reference TRBV30 and TRBJ2-4, the complete variable domain reads SQTIHQWPATLVQPVGSPLSLECTVEGTSNPNLYWYRQAAGRGLQLLFYSVGIGQISSEVPQNLSASRPQDRQFILSSKKLLLSDSGFYLCAWSPSDIQYFGAGTRLSVL.

About this clonotype: It may be a read error: a sequence one base away is much more abundant. The J gene is TRBJ2-4, the V gene TRBV5-1, with D tentatively TRBD2 (6 bases). The CDR3 is 15 residues long. Looked up from germline, CDR1 is SGHRS and CDR2 is YFSETQ. The CDR3 loop reads CASSLGGAAKKIQYF. Here the CDR3 DNA reads TGCGCCAGCAGCTTGGGCGGGGCAGCCAAAAAAATTCAGTACTTC.